This is a list of T cell receptor beta chains from one sample in a study of OX40 agonist ivuxolimab in advanced cancers. TCRdb's table, derived via immunoSEQ multiplex PCR, lists solely in-frame clones and lacks some. The repertoire has tens of thousands of clones, roughly 90% of them found once; the top ten carry approximately 30%. Sample: CD4+ or CD8+ T cells sorted from blood, taken in a trial of the OX40 agonist ivuxolimab. All receptors come from an adult with an advanced solid tumor such as melanoma, head and neck, liver or kidney cancer. CDR3s include the opening cysteine and the closing phenylalanine or tryptophan. The D gene is left open where the match is weak. Not all rows give a size; the values are once, few, many and, for expanded clones, a class.

clone_size j_call d_call v_call cdr3_nt cdr3_aa
once TRBJ2-1 TRBD2 TRBV7-6 TGTGCCAGCAGCTTAGAGGTTGCGGGAGTTAATGAGCAGTTCTTC CASSLEVAGVNEQFF
NA TRBJ2-1 NA TRBV7-2 TGTGCCAGCAGCCCGGAAAGCCCCGCTGAGCAGTTCTTC CASSPESPAEQFF
NA TRBJ2-2 NA TRBV19 TGTGCCAGTAGTTCCCGGGACACCCACACCGGGGAGCTGTTTTTT CASSSRDTHTGELFF
NA TRBJ2-3 TRBD2 TRBV7-9 TGTGCCAGCAGCTTCCTGCTTGCTAGCGGACGCACAGATACGCAGTATTTT CASSFLLASGRTDTQYF
NA TRBJ2-7 NA TRBV6-6 TGTGCCAGCACTGGCACGGGCCCTACCTACGAGCAGTACTTC CASTGTGPTYEQYF
NA TRBJ2-1 NA TRBV28 TGTGCCAGCAGTTTGGGGGTGGGGGACAATGAGCAGTTCTTC CASSLGVGDNEQFF
NA TRBJ2-1 NA TRBV10-2 TGCGCCAGCACCGGACCAGGCTCCTACAATGAGCAGTTCTTC CASTGPGSYNEQFF
NA TRBJ2-6 TRBD1 TRBV9 TGTGCCAGCAGCTCACACCGGGACAGGGGTTTCTCTGGGGCCAACGTCCTGACTTTC CASSSHRDRGFSGANVLTF
NA TRBJ2-3 NA TRBV10-2 TGCGCCAGCAGTGAGGCCGCTTTCGGAGGAGATACGCAGTATTTT CASSEAAFGGDTQYF
NA TRBJ2-1 NA TRBV28 TGTGCCAGCAGTTTGGGAGGTCTGAATGAGCAGTTCTTC CASSLGGLNEQFF
few TRBJ2-1 NA TRBV1 TGCGCCAGCAGCCAAGATTTTCATAATGAGCAGTTCTTC CASSQDFHNEQFF
NA TRBJ1-3 NA TRBV29-1 TGCAGCGTTGAAGCCCCGCCCGACGGAAACTCTGGAAACACCATATATTTT CSVEAPPDGNSGNTIYF
NA TRBJ2-1 NA TRBV10-2 TGCGCCAGCAGACTGCCGGGAGTAGGAGTCAATGAGCAGTTCTTC CASRLPGVGVNEQFF
NA TRBJ2-1 TRBD2 TRBV5-4 TGTGCCAGCAGCTTGGGCCGACTAGCGGACTCCTACAATGAGCAGTTCTTC CASSLGRLADSYNEQFF
NA TRBJ2-1 TRBD2 TRBV9 TGTGCCAGCAGCGCTAGCGGGATCTCCTACAATGAGCAGTTCTTC CASSASGISYNEQFF
NA TRBJ1-1 NA TRBV6-6 TGTGCCACCAGCGCGACCACTGAAGCTTTCTTT CATSATTEAFF
once TRBJ2-1 NA TRBV15 TGTGCCACCAGTCACCAGGGTCATGAGCAGTTCTTC CATSHQGHEQFF
NA TRBJ2-1 NA TRBV19 TGTGCCAGTAGTATCATGGAGGGAACGGGGGTCAATGAGCAGTTCTTC CASSIMEGTGVNEQFF
NA TRBJ1-2 NA TRBV29-1 TGCAGCGTTGGGGCGGGCTATGGCTACACCTTC CSVGAGYGYTF
NA TRBJ2-3 NA TRBV4-3 TGCGCCAGCAGCCAAGGCGGACTAAGAGCTGATACGCAGTATTTT CASSQGGLRADTQYF
NA TRBJ2-5 TRBD1 TRBV7-9 TGTGCCTCCTCACAGGGGGCAGTGCGGGAGCGAGAGACCCAGTACTTC CASSQGAVRERETQYF
NA TRBJ2-2 NA TRBV11-2 TGTGCCAGCAGCCCCGGGGGCATGTACACCGGGGAGCTGTTTTTT CASSPGGMYTGELFF
NA TRBJ2-7 NA TRBV7-9 TGTGCCAGCAGCAGCCGGGTCACCGCCTACGAGCAGTACTTC CASSSRVTAYEQYF
NA TRBJ2-5 TRBD2 TRBV6-1 TGTGCCAGCAGTGAAGCGATGGGACTAGCGGGGCAAGAGACCCAGTACTTC CASSEAMGLAGQETQYF
NA TRBJ2-2 TRBD2 TRBV11-3 TGTGCCAGCAGCTGGGCTAGCGGGAGGGCCGGGGAGCTGTTTTTT CASSWASGRAGELFF
NA TRBJ2-1 NA TRBV27 TGTGCCAGCAGCCTACAGGGGAGGAATGAGCAGTTCTTC CASSLQGRNEQFF
medium-sized TRBJ2-5 NA TRBV21-1 TGTGCCAGCCGGCATGGTGAGACCCAGTACTTC CASRHGETQYF
NA TRBJ2-7 TRBD1 TRBV11-3 TGTGCCAGCAGCCTCGGACAGGGGGCAGGAAACGAGCAGTACTTC CASSLGQGAGNEQYF
NA TRBJ2-5 NA TRBV11-2 TGTGCCAGCAGCTTAGTAAGCGGCGGGTACGGGGAGACCCAGTACTTC CASSLVSGGYGETQYF
NA TRBJ1-4 TRBD1 TRBV7-9 TGTGCCAGCAGCCTTCTAAGGACAGGGTTGTATGAAAAACTGTTTTTT CASSLLRTGLYEKLFF
once TRBJ2-3 TRBD2 TRBV28 TGTGCCAGCAGTCCACTCTCCATAGCGGGCCTAAGCACAGATACGCAGTATTTT CASSPLSIAGLSTDTQYF
NA TRBJ2-3 TRBD2 TRBV7-8 TGTGCCAGCAGCTTGCCTAGCGGGAGGAGATCTAGCACAGATACGCAGTATTTT CASSLPSGRRSSTDTQYF
NA TRBJ2-3 TRBD2 TRBV12-5 TGTGCTAGTGGTTTACTAGCGGGAGGGGGAGATACGCAGTATTTT CASGLLAGGGDTQYF
NA TRBJ2-1 NA TRBV11-1 TGTGCCAGCAGCTCAATCAGGGAGTACGGTGAGCAGTTCTTC CASSSIREYGEQFF
NA TRBJ2-2 TRBD2 TRBV27 TGTGCCAGCAGTGGGGGGACTATTGGGACCGGGGAGCTGTTTTTT CASSGGTIGTGELFF
NA TRBJ2-7 NA TRBV19 TGTGCCAGTAGTCATGATCGGTACGAGCAGTACTTC CASSHDRYEQYF
once TRBJ2-5 TRBD1 TRBV19 TGTGCCAGTAGTATCCCAACAGGGGAGAGGGAGACCCAGTACTTC CASSIPTGERETQYF
NA TRBJ2-7 NA TRBV7-6 TGTGCCAGCAGCTTGGGCCTGGCTAGCGAGCAGTACTTC CASSLGLASEQYF
NA TRBJ2-1 TRBD2 TRBV7-6 TGTGCCAGCAACCCCCGCGGGGGAGGGACTTATAATGAGCAGTTCTTC CASNPRGGGTYNEQFF